A single sample is the source of the 11 T cell receptor beta chains below, sequenced in a study of blood T cells in healthy people across ages. PCR was performed a second time for about 7 to 11 cycles using a sample-barcoded 5' primer and a J-beta primer mix. MiXCR, run by TCRdb on the 5' RACE reads, gives a single entry per CDR3 protein. This sample yields about 570,000 distinct CDR3 sequences, of which roughly a quarter are seen a single time; approximately 18% belongs to the top ten. Source material: blood. The receptors stem from a woman in her 70s in good health.

This clonotype was detected only a few times. A junction end diverges from the germline sequence, so it may reflect a read error. In DNA form, the CDR3 reads TGTGCCAGCAGCGTTACCGGGACAGAGAACACTGAAGCCTTCTTT. Amino acid sequence: CASSVTGTENTEAFF. The chain combines TRBV9 with TRBJ1-1; 7 bases fit TRBD1. CDR3 length: 15 amino acids. Germline values: CDR1 SGDLS, CDR2 YYNGEE.

This clonotype has more than one count but fewer than ten. The chain links TRBV5-1 to TRBJ1-1; no reliable D call. The CDR3 has 14 residues. Trimming took 1 base from V and 1 from J, leaving 8 bases between them. The germline gives CDR1 SGHRS, CDR2 YFSETQ. CDR3 coding DNA: TGCGCCAGCAGCTTGATCCCGGAGAACACTGAAGCTTTCTTT. It translates to CASSLIPENTEAFF.

This chain joins TRBV20-1 and TRBJ1-3; 10 bases line up with TRBD1. V shed 6 bases and J 4 bases; nucleotides not matched to a gene: 6. Germline CDR1 DFQATT, CDR2 SNEGSKA (reference sequence). The CDR3 has 14 residues. Here the CDR3 reads CSAWDRGVGNTIYF. CDR3 sequence (DNA): TGCAGTGCGTGGGACAGGGGCGTGGGAAACACCATATATTTT.

The CDR3, as DNA: TGTGCCAGCAGCTTAGACGGTATAGGCTCCTACGAGCAGTACTTC. Translating gives CASSLDGIGSYEQYF. The chain uses TRBV11-3 and TRBJ2-7; the D is unclear. The CDR3 runs 15 residues. Deletions cut 0 bases from V and 0 bases from J, with 9 bases between. The V gene's germline CDR1 is SGHNT and CDR2 YENEEA.

This clonotype was counted only a few times. The chain combines TRBV12-3 or TRBV12-4 with TRBJ2-5; D is unclear. The CDR3 extends over 15 amino acids. V was clipped by 0 bases and J by 4 bases, with 12 bases between them. The CDR3 DNA reads TGTGCCAGCAGTTTAGCCTCCTCCCTGGGAGAGACCCAGTACTTC. Translation gives CASSLASSLGETQYF.

This clonotype has just a few counts. The V and J genes are TRBV5-1 and TRBJ2-7; no firm D call. The CDR3 contains 12 residues. Trimming removed 0 bases at V and 5 bases at J, with 6 bases between. Germline V lookup: CDR1 SGHRS, CDR2 YFSETQ. The CDR3 DNA is TGCGCCAGCAGCTTGGATACGAACGAGCAGTACTTC. Translating it yields CASSLDTNEQYF.

This clonotype was observed a handful of times. The V gene is TRBV20-1, the J gene TRBJ1-1; tentatively, D is TRBD1 (6 bases). V shed 5 bases and J shed 4 bases, with 17 bases lying between them. Germline lookup yields CDR1 DFQATT and CDR2 SNEGSKA (reference sequence). The CDR3 covers 14 residues. In DNA form, the CDR3 reads TGCAGTGCTTTGGGGGGGGGCTATATCACTGAAGCTTTCTTT. Protein product: CSALGGGYITEAFF.

This chain connects TRBV20-1 to TRBJ1-1; D might be TRBD1 (5 bases). This CDR3 is 15 amino acids long. The ends were cut back, 3 bases at V and 1 base at J, with 15 bases in the middle. CDR1 DFQATT and CDR2 SNEGSKA come from the germline V gene (reference sequence). Written as DNA, the CDR3 is TGCAGTGCTAGGAGACCCCTGGGGCCGAACACTGAAGCTTTCTTT. It translates to CSARRPLGPNTEAFF.

This sequence joins TRBV7-2 and TRBJ1-2, with D tentatively TRBD1 (6 bases). This CDR3 is built from 17 residues. CDR1 is SGHTA, CDR2 FQGNSA, per germline. V was trimmed by 5 bases and J by 0 bases, leaving 19 bases between them. The CDR3 bases are TGTGCCAGCAGCAGCCTCCGGACAGATCCTTCTAACTATGGCTACACCTTC. Translating it yields CASSSLRTDPSNYGYTF.

This rearrangement joins TRBV28 to TRBJ2-1, with 7 bases lining up with TRBD1. The closer fit of TRBJ2-5 to the DNA end suggests the J call may be wrong. The CDR3 is 14 amino acids. Germline CDR1 reads MDHEN; CDR2 reads SYDVKM. CDR3 DNA sequence: TGTGCCAGCAGGATCGGGACAGCTCGCGAGACCCAGTACTTC. Encoded protein: CASRIGTARETQYF.

This clonotype has a handful of counts. The chain has TRBV5-1 and TRBJ2-3, with no clear D. The CDR3 contains 12 residues. With 3 bases removed from V and 5 bases from J, the gap between germline ends came to 7 bases. Germline CDR1 is SGHRS and CDR2 is YFSETQ. CDR3 protein: CASSSGRDTQYF. CDR3 DNA sequence: TGCGCCAGCAGCTCGGGCCGAGATACGCAGTATTTT.